Listed here are 23 T cell receptor beta chains from one sample, sequenced in a study of PD-1 blockade in classical Hodgkin lymphoma. Sequenced by immunoSEQ multiplex PCR; TCRdb stores in-frame clones only, minus some. Altogether around 96,000 clones are present, roughly 83% being singletons, with the ten largest covering over 9%. Each and every patient relapsed after autologous stem cell transplantation, and patients got differing brentuximab vedotin exposure. Sequencing was performed on peripheral blood mononuclear cells (PBMCs), taken at baseline. The receptors derive from a human donor with classical Hodgkin lymphoma.

A single count supports this clone. This chain uses TRBV6-5 with TRBJ2-2, with 8 nucleotides matching TRBD2. Germline V gene lookup returns CDR1 MNHEY and CDR2 SVGAGI. This CDR3 contains 15 residues. V lost 10 bases, J lost 6 bases, and 13 bases stayed unmatched. CDR3 protein: CATAPAGVGPGELFF. The CDR3 nucleotides are TGTGCCACCGCCCCAGCGGGAGTAGGGCCCGGGGAGCTGTTTTTT.

The chain combines TRBV19 with TRBJ1-5; the D gene is possibly TRBD1 (5 bases). CDR3 length: 14 residues. Germline V gene sequence: CDR1 LNHDA, CDR2 SQIVND (reference sequence). The V end was cut by 6 bases, the J end by 6 bases, with 15 bases between. CDR3: CASSRGGGGQPQHF. CDR3 coding DNA: TGTGCCAGTAGCCGGGGAGGCGGGGGTCAGCCCCAGCATTTT.

This rearrangement joins TRBV11-2 to TRBJ1-3, with D unclear. V was trimmed by 3 bases and J by 3 bases, leaving 9 bases between them. Looked up from germline, CDR1 is SGHAT and CDR2 is FQNNGV. The CDR3 sequence is 14 residues long. The CDR3 region has the DNA TGTGCCAGCAGCTTCCCCCTGGGTGGAAACACCATATATTTT. Residues: CASSFPLGGNTIYF.

V gene TRBV5-1 combines with J gene TRBJ2-3; D unresolved. Germline CDR1 SGHRS, CDR2 YFSETQ. The length of the CDR3 is 13 residues. Trimming pared 7 bases from V and 0 bases from J, leaving 9 bases between. The CDR3 loop reads CASSTASTDTQYF. Written as DNA, the CDR3 is TGCGCCAGCTCAACAGCGAGCACAGATACGCAGTATTTT.

The chain combines TRBV19 with TRBJ2-5; D may correspond to TRBD1 or TRBD2 (7 bases each). This CDR3 contains 15 residues. The germline CDR1 and CDR2 sequences are LNHDA and SQIVND (reference sequence). The V and J ends lost 4 bases and 4 bases respectively, with 16 bases between them. CDR3 DNA: TGTGCCAGTAGTAGGCCCGCAGGGGGGGGAGAGACCCAGTACTTC. Protein sequence: CASSRPAGGGETQYF.

The chain couples TRBV28 to TRBJ1-2; tentative D call: TRBD1 (5 bases). V was cut by 7 bases and J by 4 bases, with 16 bases left in between. The CDR3 is 14 amino acids. Germline-derived CDR1 and CDR2 are MDHEN and SYDVKM. CDR3 bases: TGTGCCAGCACCTTCCGGGGGAGGTCCTATGGCTACACCTTC. Protein: CASTFRGRSYGYTF.

The chain employs TRBV18 and TRBJ2-1; D is possibly TRBD1 (6 bases). Germline V gene sequence: CDR1 KGHSH, CDR2 LQKENI. The length of the CDR3 is 14 residues. The V and J ends lost 1 base and 5 bases respectively, with 9 bases between them. The CDR3 region is CASSPQGTHNEQFF. In DNA, the CDR3 is TGTGCCAGCTCACCACAGGGGACACACAATGAGCAGTTCTTC.

This rearrangement joins TRBV7-2 to TRBJ1-4; no clear D gene. There are 13 residues in the CDR3. Trimming pared 5 bases from V and 2 bases from J, leaving 6 bases between. Germline loops: CDR1 SGHTA, CDR2 FQGNSA. The CDR3 sequence is CASSRGTNEKLFF. The CDR3 DNA sequence: TGTGCCAGCAGCCGCGGGACTAATGAAAAACTGTTTTTT.

The chain recombines TRBV6-5 with TRBJ1-1; a possible D gene is TRBD1 (5 bases). Trimming took 4 bases from V and 4 from J, leaving 13 bases between them. CDR3 size: 14 residues. Germline CDR1 MNHEY, CDR2 SVGAGI. The CDR3 is CASSSWGLGTEAFF. As DNA, the CDR3 is TGTGCCAGCAGTTCTTGGGGCTTGGGCACTGAAGCTTTCTTT.

V and J are TRBV10-2 and TRBJ1-1; D is perhaps TRBD1 (6 bases). Looked up from germline, CDR1 is WSHSY and CDR2 is SAAADI. Between the trimmed V and J ends, which lost 1 base and 0 bases, there was a span of 9 bases. This CDR3 region has 15 residues. The CDR3 DNA is TGCGCCAGCAGTGAGTTGACAGGACTGAACACTGAAGCTTTCTTT. Its translation is CASSELTGLNTEAFF.

This rearrangement joins TRBV11-2 to TRBJ2-3, with D possibly matching TRBD2 (5 bases). CDR1 SGHAT and CDR2 FQNNGV come from the germline V gene. Trimming cost V 3 bases and J 2 bases, with 12 bases left between them. The CDR3 extends over 15 amino acids. Written as DNA, the CDR3 is TGTGCCAGCAGCTTGCTGAGAGGGAACACAGATACGCAGTATTTT. This translates into CASSLLRGNTDTQYF.

This chain links TRBV19 with TRBJ2-3; D not certain. The CDR3 contains 12 residues. Trimming left V 10 bases short and J 1 base short, with 9 bases between. The germline CDR1 and CDR2 sequences are LNHDA and SQIVND (reference sequence). The CDR3 spells CATSEGTDTQYF. CDR3 bases: TGTGCCACCTCGGAAGGCACAGATACGCAGTATTTT.

This chain connects TRBV18 to TRBJ2-2; no clear D gene. Trimming cost V 3 bases and J 4 bases, with 15 bases left between them. This CDR3 region has 16 residues. Germline CDR1 reads KGHSH; CDR2 reads LQKENI. This CDR3 reads CASSPRSSLSTGELFF. CDR3 DNA sequence: TGTGCCAGCTCACCTAGGTCCAGCCTCAGCACCGGGGAGCTGTTTTTT.

The chain is built from TRBV7-6 and TRBJ2-1; possibly TRBD1 for D (5 bases). V lost 2 bases to trimming and J lost 2 bases, with 10 bases between them. From germline, CDR1 is SGHVS and CDR2 FNYEAQ. The CDR3 has 15 amino acids. This CDR3 is CASSLNRSPYNEQFF. The CDR3 DNA follows: TGTGCCAGCAGCTTAAACAGGTCACCCTACAATGAGCAGTTCTTC.

V gene TRBV5-1 combines with J gene TRBJ2-1; D not resolved. Germline V lookup: CDR1 SGHRS, CDR2 YFSETQ. V was pared by 0 bases and J by 0 bases, with 10 bases between. The CDR3 length is 16 residues. Here the CDR3 DNA reads TGCGCCAGCAGCTTGGGGCCCCTGAGCTCCTACAATGAGCAGTTCTTC. Amino acids: CASSLGPLSSYNEQFF.

The rearrangement joins TRBV25-1 to TRBJ2-1, with TRBD2 identical over 7 bases. V was pared by 5 bases and J by 6 bases, with 10 bases of the junction left unmatched. This CDR3 contains 15 residues. The germline V gene encodes CDR1 MGHDK and CDR2 SYGVNS. For the CDR3, the DNA is TGTGCCAGCAGTAGAATGACTAGCACTTCCAATGAGCAGTTCTTC. It is translated as CASSRMTSTSNEQFF.

The chain combines TRBV5-1 with TRBJ1-1; 7 positions agree with TRBD1. CDR1 and CDR2 from the germline V gene are SGHRS and YFSETQ. V dropped 4 bases and J dropped 0; count of bases not matched to a gene: 3. The CDR3 length is 14 residues. The CDR3 coding sequence is TGCGCCAGCAGCATGGGACAGATGAACACTGAAGCTTTCTTT. Its translation is CASSMGQMNTEAFF.

The chain carries TRBV7-2 and TRBJ1-2; the D is unclear. V was cut by 7 bases and J by 4 bases, with 19 bases left in between. This CDR3 has 15 amino acids. Germline V gene sequence: CDR1 SGHTA, CDR2 FQGNSA. The CDR3 region is CASTLGAEAVYGYTF. CDR3 nucleotide sequence: TGTGCCAGCACCCTAGGAGCCGAAGCGGTCTATGGCTACACCTTC.

The chain recombines TRBV6-5 with TRBJ1-2; D is unresolved. V was pared by 4 bases and J by 2 bases, with 17 bases between. Germline CDR1 and CDR2: MNHEY and SVGAGI. The length of the CDR3 is 16 residues. Written as DNA, the CDR3 is TGTGCCAGCAGTTCGGTCCTAGGGCCTGTCAACTATGGCTACACCTTC. As protein: CASSSVLGPVNYGYTF.

The V call is TRBV9, the J call TRBJ2-5; D tentatively fits TRBD1 or TRBD2 (5 bases each). This CDR3 is 16 amino acids long. Looked up from germline, CDR1 is SGDLS and CDR2 is YYNGEE. Trimming left V 2 bases short and J 2 bases short, with 16 bases between. Here the CDR3 reads CASSVTGGYGQETQYF. Written as DNA, the CDR3 is TGTGCCAGCAGCGTCACAGGAGGCTACGGGCAAGAGACCCAGTACTTC.

V usage is TRBV7-9 and J usage is TRBJ1-1; 7 bases map to TRBD1. The CDR3 runs 15 residues. The germline CDR1 and CDR2 sequences are SEHNR and FQNEAQ (reference sequence). V lost 5 bases and J lost 0; bases outside the gene matches: 6. CDR3 coding DNA: TGTGCCAGCAGCCCAGGACAGGCCGTGAACACTGAAGCTTTCTTT. Its protein product is CASSPGQAVNTEAFF.

This chain uses TRBV30 with TRBJ1-1; D perhaps matches TRBD1 (6 bases). The CDR3 loop spans 17 amino acids. Germline CDR1 and CDR2: GTSNPN and SVGIG (reference sequence). Between the trimmed V and J ends, which lost 2 bases and 0 bases, there was a span of 19 bases. The CDR3 nucleotides read TGTGCCTGGAGTTTCACAGGGCCCTTAGGCCTGAACACTGAAGCTTTCTTT. Translated: CAWSFTGPLGLNTEAFF.

The rearrangement links TRBV28 to TRBJ2-1; D is perhaps TRBD2 (6 bases). Germline V CDR1 and CDR2: MDHEN, SYDVKM. The CDR3 is 12 amino acids. The CDR3 nucleotides read TGTGCGCTCGGGAGCTCCTACAATGAGCAGTTCTTC. Its translation: CALGSSYNEQFF.